Reported below is one T cell receptor (beta chain). This specimen belongs to a study of shared clonotypes between healthy human individuals. The table came from immunoSEQ multiplex PCR; TCRdb's copy has only in-frame clones and leaves some out. The repertoire holds about 2 million clones, with about 95% as singletons. The V and J ends lost 7 bases and 0 bases respectively, with 13 bases between them. The CDR3 extends over 15 amino acids. The V gene's germline CDR1 is MRHNA and CDR2 SNTAGT. Terminally differentiated effector memory CD45RA+ cells were left out of the naive CD8 fraction, which was CD45RO-negative and positively selected for CCR7.

This TCR came from a man younger than 35 in good health. The material sequenced was naive CD8+ T cells sorted from blood. The V and J genes are TRBV6-4 and TRBJ2-1; no clear D. DNA for the CDR3: TGTGCCAGCACTTCAGTTAATCCCTCCTACAATGAGCAGTTCTTC. Its translation: CASTSVNPSYNEQFF.